This T cell receptor beta chain was documented in a study of OX40 agonist ivuxolimab in advanced cancers. J was trimmed by 5 bases and V by 3 bases; bases with no gene match: 9. The CDR3 is made up of 15 amino acids. Germline CDR1 is SGHKS and CDR2 is YYEKEE (reference sequence). Here immunoSEQ multiplex PCR was the method, and the copy in TCRdb shows in-frame clones only, minus some. The sample shows about 73,000 clones, 88% of them seen only once. The chain links TRBV5-5 to TRBJ2-5; 8 bases match TRBD1. Sequenced material: CD4+ or CD8+ T cells sorted from blood, taken in a trial of the OX40 agonist ivuxolimab. This TCR was sampled from an adult with an advanced solid tumor such as melanoma, head and neck, liver or kidney cancer. CDR3 nucleotides: TGTGCCAGCAGCTCAGACAGGGGCCTAGGGGAGACCCAGTACTTC. It yields the protein CASSSDRGLGETQYF.